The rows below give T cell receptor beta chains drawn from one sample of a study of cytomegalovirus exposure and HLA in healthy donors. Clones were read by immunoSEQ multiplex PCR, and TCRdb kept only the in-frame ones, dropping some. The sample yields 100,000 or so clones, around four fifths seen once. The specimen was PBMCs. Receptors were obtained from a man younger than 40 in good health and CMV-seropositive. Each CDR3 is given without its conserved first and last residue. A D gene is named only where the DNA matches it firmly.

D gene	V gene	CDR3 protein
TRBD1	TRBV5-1	ASSLIARTGGSYEQY
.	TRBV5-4	ASSLVGSGVPYEQY
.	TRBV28	ASSTLPQGLGGYT
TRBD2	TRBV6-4	ASSSAGGSTDTQY
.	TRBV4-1	ASSQKQQNQETQY
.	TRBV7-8	ASSLGGGLSPLH
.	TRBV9	ASSSRTESYEQY
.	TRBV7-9	SSSLGATEAF
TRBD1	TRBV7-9	ASSSEGTGKTEAF
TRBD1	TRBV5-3	ARSLVETGGRETQY
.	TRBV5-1	ASSQDTEAF
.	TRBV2	ASSGGGSSGANVLT
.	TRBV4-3	ASSREWAASSYEQY
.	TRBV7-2	ASSFVLRGDTQY
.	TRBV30	AWAGLEQY
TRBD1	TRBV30	AWAPGTATYEQY
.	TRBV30	AWSVFKRDRPYEQY
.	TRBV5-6	ASSLAGWGEGAYEQY
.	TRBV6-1	ASSPSRGIYGYT
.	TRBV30	AWSRTGNTEAF
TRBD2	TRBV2	ASLAGGHNTQY
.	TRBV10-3	AISGTGRYEQY
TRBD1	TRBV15	ATRLTGDGETQY
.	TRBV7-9	ASRETEDYGYT
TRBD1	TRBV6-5	ASGQGAAGANVLT
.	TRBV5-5	ASSHPSGMMEKLF
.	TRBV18	ASSPWGGNQPQH
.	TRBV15	ATSRDLLVVPDTQY
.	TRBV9	ASSEESTDTQY
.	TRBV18	ASSPQGGGETQY
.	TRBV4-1	ASSQDQGQETQY
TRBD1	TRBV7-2	ASSLYGTGFNEQF
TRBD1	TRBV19	ASSGDRPPYGYT
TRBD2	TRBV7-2	ASSLKRDFEQF
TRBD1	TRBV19	ASSSQGAGTEAF
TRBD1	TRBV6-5	ASRLGTAAYEQY